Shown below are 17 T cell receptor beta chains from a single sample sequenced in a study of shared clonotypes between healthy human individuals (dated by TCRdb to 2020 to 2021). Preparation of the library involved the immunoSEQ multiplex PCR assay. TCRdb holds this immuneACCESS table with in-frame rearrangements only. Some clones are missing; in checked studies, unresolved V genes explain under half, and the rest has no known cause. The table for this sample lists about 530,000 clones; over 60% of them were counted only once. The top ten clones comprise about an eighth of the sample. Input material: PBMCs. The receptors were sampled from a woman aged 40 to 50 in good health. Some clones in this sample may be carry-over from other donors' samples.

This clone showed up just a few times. CDR3 residues: CASGWTGKGEKLFF. The CDR3 DNA follows: TGTGCCAGCGGATGGACAGGGAAGGGTGAAAAACTGTTTTTT. This chain joins TRBV5-5 and TRBJ1-4, with 8 bases aligning to TRBD1. The germline gives CDR1 SGHKS, CDR2 YYEKEE (reference sequence). V lost 7 bases, J lost 7 bases, and 9 bases stayed unmatched. This CDR3 has 14 amino acids.

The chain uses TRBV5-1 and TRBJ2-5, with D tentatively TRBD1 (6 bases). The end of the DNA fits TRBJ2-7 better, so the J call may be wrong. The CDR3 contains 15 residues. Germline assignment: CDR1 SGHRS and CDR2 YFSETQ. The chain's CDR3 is CASSRIPDSSYEQYF. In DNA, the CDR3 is TGCGCCAGCAGCCGCATTCCGGACAGCTCCTACGAGCAGTACTTC.

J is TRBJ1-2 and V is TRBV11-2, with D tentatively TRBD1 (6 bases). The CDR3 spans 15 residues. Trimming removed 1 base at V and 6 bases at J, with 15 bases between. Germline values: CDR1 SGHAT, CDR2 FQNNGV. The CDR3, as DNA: TGTGCCAGCAGCTTAGCAGGGGCAGGTTGGGATGGCTACACCTTC. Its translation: CASSLAGAGWDGYTF.

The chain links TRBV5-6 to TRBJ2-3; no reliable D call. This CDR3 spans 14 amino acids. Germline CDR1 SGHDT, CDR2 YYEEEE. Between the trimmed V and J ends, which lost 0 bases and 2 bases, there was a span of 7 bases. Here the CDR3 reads CASSLELITDTQYF. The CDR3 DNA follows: TGTGCCAGCAGCTTGGAATTGATCACAGATACGCAGTATTTT.

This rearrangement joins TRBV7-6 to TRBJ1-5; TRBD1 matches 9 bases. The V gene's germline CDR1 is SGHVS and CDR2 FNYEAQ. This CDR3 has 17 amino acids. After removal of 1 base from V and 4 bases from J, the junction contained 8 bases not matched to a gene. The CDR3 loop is CASSLGRGQGPNQPQHF. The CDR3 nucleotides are TGTGCCAGCAGCTTAGGTAGGGGACAGGGACCTAATCAGCCCCAGCATTTT.

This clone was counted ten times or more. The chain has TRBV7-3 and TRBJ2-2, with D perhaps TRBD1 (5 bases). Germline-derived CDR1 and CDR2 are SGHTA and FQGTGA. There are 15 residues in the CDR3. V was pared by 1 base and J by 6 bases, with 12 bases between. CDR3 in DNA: TGTGCCAGCAGCTTAATAACAGGACCAGCCGGGGAGCTGTTTTTT. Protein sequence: CASSLITGPAGELFF.

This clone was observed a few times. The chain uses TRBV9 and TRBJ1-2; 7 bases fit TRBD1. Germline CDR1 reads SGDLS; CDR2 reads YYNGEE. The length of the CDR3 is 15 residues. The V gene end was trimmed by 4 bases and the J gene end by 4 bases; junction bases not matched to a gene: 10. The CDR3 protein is CASSPRQGRVYGYTF. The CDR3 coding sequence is TGTGCCAGCAGCCCCCGACAGGGACGGGTCTATGGCTACACCTTC.

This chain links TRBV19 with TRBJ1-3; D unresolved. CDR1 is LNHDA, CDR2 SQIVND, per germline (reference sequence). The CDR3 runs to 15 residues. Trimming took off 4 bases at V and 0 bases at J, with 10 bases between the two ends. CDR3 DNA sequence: TGTGCCAGTAGTAAGGCAGCCCACTCTGGAAACACCATATATTTT. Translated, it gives CASSKAAHSGNTIYF.

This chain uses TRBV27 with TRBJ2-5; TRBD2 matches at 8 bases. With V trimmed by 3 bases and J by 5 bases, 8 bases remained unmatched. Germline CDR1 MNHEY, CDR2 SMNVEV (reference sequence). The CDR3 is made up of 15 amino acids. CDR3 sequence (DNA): TGTGCCAGCAGTTTGTCCGCGGGAGGCGGTGAGACCCAGTACTTC. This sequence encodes CASSLSAGGGETQYF.

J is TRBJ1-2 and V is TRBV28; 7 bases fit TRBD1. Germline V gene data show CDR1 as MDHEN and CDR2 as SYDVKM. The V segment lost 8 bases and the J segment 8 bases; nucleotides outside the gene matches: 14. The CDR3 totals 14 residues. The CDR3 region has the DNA TGTGCCAGCTTGGCCCCAGGGGGGGGCCAGGGCTACACCTTC. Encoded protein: CASLAPGGGQGYTF.

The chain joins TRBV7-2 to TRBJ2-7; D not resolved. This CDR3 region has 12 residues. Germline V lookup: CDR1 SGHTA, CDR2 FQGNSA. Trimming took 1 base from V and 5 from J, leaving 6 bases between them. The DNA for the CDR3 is TGTGCCAGCAGCTTAGTTGGTGACGAGCAGTACTTC. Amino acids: CASSLVGDEQYF.

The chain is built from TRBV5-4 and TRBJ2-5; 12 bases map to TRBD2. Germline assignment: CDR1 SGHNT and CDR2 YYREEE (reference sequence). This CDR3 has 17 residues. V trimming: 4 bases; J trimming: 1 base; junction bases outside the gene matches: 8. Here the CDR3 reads CASSPPGLAGFQETQYF. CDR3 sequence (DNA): TGTGCCAGCAGCCCTCCTGGACTAGCGGGATTCCAAGAGACCCAGTACTTC.

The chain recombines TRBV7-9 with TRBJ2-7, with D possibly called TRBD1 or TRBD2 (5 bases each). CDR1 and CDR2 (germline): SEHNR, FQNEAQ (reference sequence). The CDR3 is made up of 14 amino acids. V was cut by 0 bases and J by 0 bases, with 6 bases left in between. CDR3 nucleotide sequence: TGTGCCAGCAGCTTAGCGGGGGTCTCCTACGAGCAGTACTTC. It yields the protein CASSLAGVSYEQYF.

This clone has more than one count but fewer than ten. This CDR3 reads CASREGNTGELFF. The CDR3 DNA follows: TGTGCCAGCAGGGAGGGGAACACCGGGGAGCTGTTTTTT. V usage is TRBV28 and J usage is TRBJ2-2; D perhaps matches TRBD2 (6 bases). V shed 6 bases and J shed 1 base, with 6 bases lying between them. The CDR3 sequence is 13 residues long. In germline, CDR1 is MDHEN, CDR2 SYDVKM.

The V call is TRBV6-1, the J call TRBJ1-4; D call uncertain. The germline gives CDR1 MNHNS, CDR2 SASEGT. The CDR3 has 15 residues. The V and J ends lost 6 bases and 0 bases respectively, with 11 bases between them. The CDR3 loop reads CASSSVFATNEKLFF. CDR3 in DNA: TGTGCCAGCAGCTCCGTTTTTGCAACTAATGAAAAACTGTTTTTT.

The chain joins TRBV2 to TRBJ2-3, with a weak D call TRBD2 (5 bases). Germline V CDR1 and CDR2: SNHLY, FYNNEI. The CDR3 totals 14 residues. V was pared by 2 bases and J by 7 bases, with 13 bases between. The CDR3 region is CASSEISGPHTQYF. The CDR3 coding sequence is TGTGCCAGCAGTGAAATAAGCGGTCCCCATACGCAGTATTTT. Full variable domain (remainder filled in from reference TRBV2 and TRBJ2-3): EPEVTQTPSHQVTQMGQEVILRCVPISNHLYFYWYRQILGQKVEFLVSFYNNEISEKSEIFDDQFSVERPDGSNFTLKIRSTKLEDSAMYFCASSEISGPHTQYFGPGTRLTVL.

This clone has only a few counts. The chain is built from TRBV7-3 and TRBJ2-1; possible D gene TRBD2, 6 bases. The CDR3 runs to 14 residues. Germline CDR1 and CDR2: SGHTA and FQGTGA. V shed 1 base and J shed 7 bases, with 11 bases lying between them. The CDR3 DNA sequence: TGTGCCAGCAGCTTAATGGGGGGAGGTAATGAGCAGTTCTTC. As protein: CASSLMGGGNEQFF.